The T cell receptor beta chain described here comes from a study of CD8+ T cells in alopecia areata. The authors extracted RNA and reverse transcribed it into cDNA as the sequencing template. TCRdb keeps only in-frame clones here, not all; method: immunoSEQ multiplex PCR. The sample lists around 190,000 clones, around three fifths occurring once. This clonotype originated in a human donor in good health. The specimen was CD8+ T cells sorted from blood.

CDR3 loop: CASSLLGPPYEQYF. In DNA form, the CDR3 reads TGTGCCAGCAGTTTATTAGGTCCACCCTACGAGCAGTACTTC. V usage is TRBV27 and J usage is TRBJ2-7; D gene unclear. In germline, CDR1 is MNHEY, CDR2 SMNVEV (reference sequence). The CDR3 is made up of 14 amino acids. The V and J ends lost 1 base and 2 bases respectively, with 9 bases between them.